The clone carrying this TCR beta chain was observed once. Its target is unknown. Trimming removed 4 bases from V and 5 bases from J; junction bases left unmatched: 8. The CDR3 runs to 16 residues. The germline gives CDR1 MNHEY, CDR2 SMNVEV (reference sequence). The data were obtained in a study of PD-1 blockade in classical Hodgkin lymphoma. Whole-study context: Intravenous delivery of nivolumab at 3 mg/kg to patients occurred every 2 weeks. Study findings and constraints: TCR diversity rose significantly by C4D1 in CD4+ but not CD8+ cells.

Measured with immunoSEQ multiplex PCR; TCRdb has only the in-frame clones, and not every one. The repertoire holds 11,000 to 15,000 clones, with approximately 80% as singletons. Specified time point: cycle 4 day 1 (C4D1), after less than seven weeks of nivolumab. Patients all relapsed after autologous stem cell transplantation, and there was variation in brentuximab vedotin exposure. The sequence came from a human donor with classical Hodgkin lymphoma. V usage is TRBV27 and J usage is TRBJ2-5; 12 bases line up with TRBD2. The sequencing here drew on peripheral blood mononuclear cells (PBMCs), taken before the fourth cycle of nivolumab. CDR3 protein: CASSSATSGGRETQYF. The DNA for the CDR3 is TGTGCCAGCAGTTCCGCGACTAGCGGGGGCAGGGAGACCCAGTACTTC.